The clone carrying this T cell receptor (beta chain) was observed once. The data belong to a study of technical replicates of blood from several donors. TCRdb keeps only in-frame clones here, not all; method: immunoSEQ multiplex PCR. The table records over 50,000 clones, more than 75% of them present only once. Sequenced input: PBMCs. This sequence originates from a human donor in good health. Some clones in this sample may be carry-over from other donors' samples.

CDR3 nucleotides: TGTGCCAGTAGTCTCCGACGGGGAACAGATACGCAGTATTTT. It specifies CASSLRRGTDTQYF. The genes are TRBV19 and TRBJ2-3; D possibly corresponds to TRBD2 (5 bases). Germline V CDR1 and CDR2: LNHDA, SQIVND (reference sequence). There are 14 residues in the CDR3. Trimming cost V 5 bases and J 3 bases, with 12 bases left between them.